The clone carrying this T cell receptor (beta chain) was seen ten or more times. V was cut by 6 bases and J by 0 bases, with 6 bases left in between. The germline V gene encodes CDR1 MNHNY and CDR2 SVGAGI (reference sequence). This CDR3 region has 13 residues. TCRbeta library preparation incorporated unique molecular identifiers. One entry per CDR3 protein, called by TCRdb with MiXCR from the PCR reads. The repertoire holds 640,000 or so distinct CDR3 sequences, with about 15% as singletons. The sample comes from a study of T-cell reconstitution after alpha-beta-depleted transplantation in children. The chain carries TRBV6-6 and TRBJ1-5; D is unclear. The sample in question was PBMCs from the stem cell graft donor, obtained from the stem cell graft. The receptor was isolated from a human donor who donated a stem cell graft to a child with acute myeloid leukemia. CDR3 sequence (DNA): TGTGCCAGCAGCCGACTTAGCAATCAGCCCCAGCATTTT. Protein product: CASSRLSNQPQHF.